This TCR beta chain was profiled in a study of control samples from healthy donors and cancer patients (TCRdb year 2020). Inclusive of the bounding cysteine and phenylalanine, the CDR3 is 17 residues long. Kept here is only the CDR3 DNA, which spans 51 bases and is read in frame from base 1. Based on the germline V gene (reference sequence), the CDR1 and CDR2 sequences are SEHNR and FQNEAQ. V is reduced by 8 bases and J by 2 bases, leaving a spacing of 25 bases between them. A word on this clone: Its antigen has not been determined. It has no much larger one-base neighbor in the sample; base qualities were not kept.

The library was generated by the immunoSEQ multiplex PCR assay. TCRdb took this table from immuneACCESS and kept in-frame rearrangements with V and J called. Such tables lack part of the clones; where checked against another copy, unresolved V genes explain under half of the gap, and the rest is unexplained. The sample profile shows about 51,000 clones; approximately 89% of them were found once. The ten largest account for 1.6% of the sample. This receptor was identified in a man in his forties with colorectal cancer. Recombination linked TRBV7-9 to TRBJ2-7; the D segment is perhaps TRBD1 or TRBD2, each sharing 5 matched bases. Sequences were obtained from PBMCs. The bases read TGTGCCAGCGCAGCTCGGGGCGGAACAGGTAAACCCTACGAGCAGTACTTC. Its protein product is CASAARGGTGKPYEQYF. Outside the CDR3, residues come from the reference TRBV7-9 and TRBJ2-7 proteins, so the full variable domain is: DTGVSQNPRHKITKRGQNVTFRCDPISEHNRLYWYRQTLGQGPEFLTYFQNEAQLEKSRLLSDRFSAERPKGSFSTLEIQRTEQGDSAMYLCASAARGGTGKPYEQYFGPGTRLTVT.